The 17 T cell receptor beta chains listed next were all sequenced from one sample in a study of Ad26.COV2.S vaccination and SARS-CoV-2 variants. As to treatment: roughly 20 received Ad26.COV2.S at low or high dose, single or two shots; a few received placebo; per-sample allocation not given. Sampling occurred on day 63 after the first vaccine or placebo injection. Repertoires were generated with immunoSEQ multiplex PCR, while TCRdb's copy carries only in-frame clones and drops some. Of 300,000 to 500,000 clones listed, about 88% are singletons. The sample in question was peripheral blood, obtained in a trial of Ad26.COV2.S vaccine versus placebo. The receptors stem from a person aged 18-60 years who received the Ad26.COV2.S COVID-19 vaccine or a placebo.

This chain links TRBV7-2 with TRBJ2-2; tentatively, D is TRBD1 (5 bases). The CDR3 length is 15 residues. Between the trimmed V and J ends, which lost 1 base and 0 bases, there was a span of 6 bases. Germline loops: CDR1 SGHTA, CDR2 FQGNSA. As DNA, the CDR3 is TGTGCCAGCAGCTTAGACAGGACGAACACCGGGGAGCTGTTTTTT. Translated: CASSLDRTNTGELFF. The variable domain in full, completed from reference TRBV7-2 and TRBJ2-2, reads GAGVSQSPSNKVTEKGKDVELRCDPISGHTALYWYRQSLGQGLEFLIYFQGNSAPDKSGLPSDRFSAERTGGSVSTLTIQRTQQEDSAVYLCASSLDRTNTGELFFGEGSRLTVL.

In regard to this clone: Since a much larger clone is just one base distant, this may be a read error. The sample contains more than one DNA sequence encoding this CDR3. The chain combines TRBV5-8 with TRBJ2-3; TRBD2 matches at 7 bases. CDR1 and CDR2 (germline): SGHTS, YDEGEE. This CDR3 is 16 amino acids long. Trimming cost V 8 bases and J 0 bases; bases outside gene matches: 12. The CDR3 nucleotides read TGTGCCAGTAGCCCACGGGGCGGGGGAAGCACAGATACGCAGTATTTT. Protein sequence: CASSPRGGGSTDTQYF.

J is TRBJ1-1 and V is TRBV5-4; D gene uncertain. The length of the CDR3 is 13 residues. With 0 bases removed from V and 11 bases from J, the gap between germline ends came to 14 bases. Germline-derived CDR1 and CDR2 are SGHNT and YYREEE (reference sequence). CDR3 region: CASSLELEGLAFF. The CDR3 coding sequence is TGTGCCAGCAGCTTGGAATTGGAAGGGTTGGCTTTCTTT.

The genes are TRBV3-1 (or the pseudogene TRBV3-2) and TRBJ2-7; 8 bases are shared with TRBD1. CDR1 and CDR2 (germline): LGHDT, YNNKEL (reference sequence). The length of the CDR3 is 17 residues. Trimming cost V 4 bases and J 0 bases; bases outside gene matches: 11. The chain's CDR3 is CASSPQRTGMGSYEQYF. The CDR3, as DNA: TGTGCCAGCAGCCCGCAAAGGACAGGGATGGGCTCCTACGAGCAGTACTTC.

This sequence joins TRBV4-3 and TRBJ1-4; 8 positions agree with TRBD1. The CDR3 has 17 residues. The germline V gene has CDR1 LGHNA and CDR2 YSLEER. The J segment lost 4 bases and the V segment lost 6 bases, leaving 13 bases of the junction unmatched. Here the CDR3 reads CASSEQTDRAVNEKLFF. The CDR3 DNA follows: TGCGCCAGCAGTGAACAAACGGACAGGGCTGTTAATGAAAAACTGTTTTTT.

J is TRBJ1-2 and V is TRBV5-1; no reliable D call. Trimming pared 0 bases from V and 8 bases from J, leaving 11 bases between. The CDR3 totals 13 residues. The germline V gene has CDR1 SGHRS and CDR2 YFSETQ. DNA for the CDR3: TGCGCCAGCAGCTTGGATGGGGAAATCGGCTACACCTTC. It yields the protein CASSLDGEIGYTF. Supplemented by reference TRBV5-1 and TRBJ1-2, the full variable domain reads KAGVTQTPRYLIKTRGQQVTLSCSPISGHRSVSWYQQTPGQGLQFLFEYFSETQRNKGNFPGRFSGRQFSNSRSEMNVSTLELGDSALYLCASSLDGEIGYTFGSGTRLTVV.

V gene TRBV18 combines with J gene TRBJ2-3; D remains ambiguous. The CDR3 runs to 13 residues. Trimming cost V 9 bases and J 0 bases, with 10 bases left between them. Germline V gene data show CDR1 as KGHSH and CDR2 as LQKENI. The CDR3 is CASNWDSTDTQYF. CDR3 nucleotides: TGTGCCAGTAACTGGGATAGCACAGATACGCAGTATTTT.

The chain employs TRBV6-5 and TRBJ1-6; TRBD1 matches 7 bases. The CDR3 has 15 residues. The germline CDR1 and CDR2 sequences are MNHEY and SVGAGI. Trimming removed 8 bases from V and 8 bases from J; junction bases left unmatched: 12. This CDR3 is CASQIKTGRDSPLHF. The CDR3 DNA reads as TGTGCCAGCCAAATTAAGACAGGGAGGGATTCACCCCTCCACTTT.

The V and J genes are TRBV12-3 or TRBV12-4 and TRBJ1-4; D gene unclear. V shed 5 bases and J shed 8 bases, with 12 bases lying between them. The CDR3 covers 13 residues. The CDR3 region has the DNA TGTGCCAGCAGTCCCCGGATTATCGAAAAACTGTTTTTT. Encoded protein: CASSPRIIEKLFF.

This clone has ten or more counts. The J gene is TRBJ2-3, the V gene TRBV7-9; 10 bases agree with TRBD2. The CDR3 contains 14 residues. The germline CDR1 and CDR2 sequences are SEHNR and FQNEAQ (reference sequence). V shed 8 bases and J 1 base; nucleotides not matched to a gene: 3. CDR3 in DNA: TGTGCCAGCGGCGGGACTAGCGGCACAGATACGCAGTATTTT. This codes for CASGGTSGTDTQYF.

Worth noting for this clone: The sample carries other DNA sequences with the same CDR3. The chain is built from TRBV18 and TRBJ2-5; D is perhaps TRBD1 or TRBD2 (5 bases each). V was trimmed by 3 bases and J by 1 base, leaving 6 bases between them. Germline V gives CDR1 KGHSH, CDR2 LQKENI. The CDR3 is 13 amino acids. The CDR3 protein is CASSPGTQETQYF. The CDR3 coding sequence is TGTGCCAGCTCACCTGGGACCCAAGAGACCCAGTACTTC.

The chain employs TRBV14 and TRBJ1-2; D is undetermined. This CDR3 contains 11 residues. Germline V gives CDR1 SGHDN, CDR2 FVKESK. Trimming cost V 1 base and J 14 bases, with 11 bases left between them. DNA for the CDR3: TGTGCCAGCAGCCAAGGACGGGAACTGACCTTC. Its protein is CASSQGRELTF.

Notes on this clone: Additional DNA sequences in this sample encode the identical CDR3. The CDR3 loop reads CASRDYGYTF. In DNA form, the CDR3 reads TGTGCCTCGAGGGACTATGGCTACACCTTC. The genes are TRBV19 and TRBJ1-2; D is undetermined. The V end was cut by 11 bases, the J end by 3 bases, with 7 bases between. From germline, CDR1 is LNHDA and CDR2 SQIVND (reference sequence). The CDR3 contains 10 residues.

The chain carries TRBV3-1 (or the pseudogene TRBV3-2) and TRBJ1-2; possibly TRBD1 for D (6 bases). CDR3 length: 14 amino acids. In germline, CDR1 is LGHDT, CDR2 YNNKEL (reference sequence). The V end was cut by 1 base, the J end by 2 bases, with 8 bases between. DNA of the CDR3: TGTGCCAGCAGCCAAGGACAGGCCAACTATGGCTACACCTTC. This codes for CASSQGQANYGYTF.

As for this clone: Other DNA sequences from this sample encode an identical CDR3 as well. The chain recombines TRBV5-8 with TRBJ1-5; no clear D gene. CDR1 is SGHTS, CDR2 YDEGEE, per germline. The CDR3 is 11 amino acids. Trimming shortened V by 2 bases and J by 6 bases, and 3 bases separated the two germline ends. CDR3 sequence reads: CASSLGQPQHF. CDR3 sequence (DNA): TGTGCCAGCAGCTTAGGTCAGCCCCAGCATTTT.

DNA for the CDR3: TGTGCCAGCAGTTCCGACGAACAGGGCCTAGCTTTCTTT. The encoded protein is CASSSDEQGLAFF. The V and J genes are TRBV6-6 and TRBJ1-1, with a tentative D call TRBD1 (6 bases). Germline V CDR1 and CDR2: MNHNY, SVGAGI (reference sequence). Trimming stripped 4 bases from V and 10 bases from J, with 16 bases between. The CDR3 extends over 13 amino acids.

This chain joins TRBV15 and TRBJ1-1; 7 bases fit TRBD1. Per the germline V gene, CDR1 is LNHNV and CDR2 is YYDKDF (reference sequence). V shed 6 bases, J shed 4 bases, and the junction held 8 bases outside the gene matches. This CDR3 has 14 residues. The CDR3 DNA reads as TGTGCCACCAGTTCGACCGGACAGGCCACTGAAGCTTTCTTT. Encoded protein: CATSSTGQATEAFF. The full variable domain, completed using reference TRBV15 and TRBJ1-1, is DAMVIQNPRYQVTQFGKPVTLSCSQTLNHNVMYWYQQKSSQAPKLLFHYYDKDFNNEADTPDNFQSRRPNTSFCFLDIRSPGLGDTAMYLCATSSTGQATEAFFGQGTRLTVV.